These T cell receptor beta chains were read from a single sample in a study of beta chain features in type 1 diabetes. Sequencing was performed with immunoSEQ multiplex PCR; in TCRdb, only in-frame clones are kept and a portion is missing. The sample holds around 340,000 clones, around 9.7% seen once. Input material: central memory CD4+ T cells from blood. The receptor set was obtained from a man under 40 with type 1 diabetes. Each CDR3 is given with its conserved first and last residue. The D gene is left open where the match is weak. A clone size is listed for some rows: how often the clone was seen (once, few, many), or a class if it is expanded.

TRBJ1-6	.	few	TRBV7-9	TGTGCCAGCAGCTTAGGACAGGCAGCCTCACCCCTCCACTTT	CASSLGQAASPLHF
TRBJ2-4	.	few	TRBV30	TGTGCCTGGAGTGAGGGTGGACTAGCCAAAAACATTCAGTACTTC	CAWSEGGLAKNIQYF
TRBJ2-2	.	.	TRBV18	TGTGCCAGCTCACCGTACGACATACTAAACACCGGGGAGCTGTTTTTT	CASSPYDILNTGELFF
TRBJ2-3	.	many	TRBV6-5	TGTGCCAGCAGAAAGTTCGGCACAGATACGCAGTATTTT	CASRKFGTDTQYF
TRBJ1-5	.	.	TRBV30	TGTGCCTGGAGCGGAAGGGGAAATCAGCCCCAGCATTTT	CAWSGRGNQPQHF
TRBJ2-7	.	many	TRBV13	TGTGCCAGCAGCTTAGAGGGGCTGCGGGGATATTCGGCCCTCTACGAGCAGTACTTC	CASSLEGLRGYSALYEQYF
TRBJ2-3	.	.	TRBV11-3	TGTGCCAGACCCCCTATCGGGGCAGGGTGGGGGAATACGCAGTATTTT	CARPPIGAGWGNTQYF
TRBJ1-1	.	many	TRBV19	TGTGCCAGTAGTATAAGTGCAAGCCCTGAAGCTTTCTTT	CASSISASPEAFF
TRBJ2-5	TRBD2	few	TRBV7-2	TGTGCCAGCAGCTCACGAGGCCTAGCGGGGATTTCAGAGACCCAGTACTTC	CASSSRGLAGISETQYF
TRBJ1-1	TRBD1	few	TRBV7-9	TGTGCCAGCAGCAACCAGGGGGACACTGAAGCTTTCTTT	CASSNQGDTEAFF
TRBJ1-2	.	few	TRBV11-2	TGTGCCAGCAGCTTTAGTTCAGCCAGATATGGCTACACCTTC	CASSFSSARYGYTF
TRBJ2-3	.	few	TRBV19	TGTGCCAGTAGCCCCCCAGGGGCAGATACGCAGTATTTT	CASSPPGADTQYF
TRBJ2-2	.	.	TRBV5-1	TGCGCCAGCAGGGGTTCAGTTGACACCGGGGAGCTGTTTTTT	CASRGSVDTGELFF
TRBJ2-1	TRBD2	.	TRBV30	TGTGCCTGGAGTGAGGGACTAGAAGGGTTTAATGAGCAGTTCTTC	CAWSEGLEGFNEQFF
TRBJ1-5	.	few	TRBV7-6	TGTGCCAGCAGCTTGACAGCTGATCAGCCCCAGCATTTT	CASSLTADQPQHF
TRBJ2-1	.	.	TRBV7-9	TGTGCCAGCAGCACCCCCTTCGAGGGGGATGAGCAGTTCTTC	CASSTPFEGDEQFF
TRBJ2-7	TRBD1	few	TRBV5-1	TGCGCCAGCAGCGGCGGGGACAGGACCAGGGAGCAGTACTTC	CASSGGDRTREQYF
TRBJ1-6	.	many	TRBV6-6	TGTGCCAGCACCCCGACAGGTCAGAATTCACCCCTCCACTTT	CASTPTGQNSPLHF
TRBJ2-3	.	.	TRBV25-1	TGTGCCAGCAGTGAATATCGTCGCACAGATACGCAGTATTTT	CASSEYRRTDTQYF
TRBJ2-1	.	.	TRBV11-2	TGTGCCAGCAGCTTAGCTCTCGACAATGAGCAGTTCTTC	CASSLALDNEQFF
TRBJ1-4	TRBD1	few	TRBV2	TGTGCCAGCAGATGGACAGGGGCGAGCACTAATGAAAAACTGTTTTTT	CASRWTGASTNEKLFF
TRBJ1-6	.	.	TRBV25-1	TGTGCCAGCAGCAGGGAGTCCTATAATTCACCCCTCCACTTT	CASSRESYNSPLHF
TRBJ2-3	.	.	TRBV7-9	TGTGCCAGCAGCCCCGGAGGGTTAGGGACAGATACGCAGTATTTT	CASSPGGLGTDTQYF
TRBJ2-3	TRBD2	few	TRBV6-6	TGTGCCAGCAGAGGGGTCACTAGCGGGGGATCAGATACGCAGTATTTT	CASRGVTSGGSDTQYF
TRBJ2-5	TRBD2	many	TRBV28	TGTGCCAGCAGTTTTCAGCGGGGGACCCAGTACTTC	CASSFQRGTQYF
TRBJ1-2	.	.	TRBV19	TGTGCCAGTAGTATGGCAGGGAGCAGCTACACCTTC	CASSMAGSSYTF
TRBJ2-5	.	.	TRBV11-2	TGTGCCAGCAGCTTAGGGGGGGTTGGGACCCAGTACTTC	CASSLGGVGTQYF
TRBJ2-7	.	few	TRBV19	TGTGCCAGTAGTATACGGACAGCCTCCTACGAGCAGTACTTC	CASSIRTASYEQYF
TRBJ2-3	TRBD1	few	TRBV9	TGTGCCAGCGGACTCGGGGCAGGGGGCTCAGATACGCAGTATTTT	CASGLGAGGSDTQYF
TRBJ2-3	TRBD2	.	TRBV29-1	TGCAGCGTCTCTAGCGGGGGGAACACAGATACGCAGTATTTT	CSVSSGGNTDTQYF
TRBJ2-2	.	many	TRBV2	TGTGCCAGCAGTTTAGAAACCGGGGAGCTGTTTTTT	CASSLETGELFF
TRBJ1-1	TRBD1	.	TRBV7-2	TGTGCCAGCAGCTTAAGTGGGACAGGGAACACTGAAGCTTTCTTT	CASSLSGTGNTEAFF
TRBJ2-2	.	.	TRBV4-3	TGCGCCAGCAGCCAAGAAGTAATCGGGTTTCAACCCGGGGAGCTGTTTTTT	CASSQEVIGFQPGELFF
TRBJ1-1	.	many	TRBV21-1	TGTGCCAGCAGCGGGCTGACAGGTAACACTGAAGCTTTCTTT	CASSGLTGNTEAFF
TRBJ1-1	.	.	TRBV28	TGTGCCAGCAGAGGGCCGGGCACTGAAGCTTTCTTT	CASRGPGTEAFF
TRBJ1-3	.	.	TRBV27	TGTGCCAGCAGTTCCGGGACCGAATTTAGTAACTCTGGAAACACCATATATTTT	CASSSGTEFSNSGNTIYF
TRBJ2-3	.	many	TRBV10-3	TGTGCCACGACAGAGAGCGGAGCAGATACGCAGTATTTT	CATTESGADTQYF
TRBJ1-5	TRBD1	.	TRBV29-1	TGCAGCGTTGCCGAGGACAGGACCAATCAGCCCCAGCATTTT	CSVAEDRTNQPQHF
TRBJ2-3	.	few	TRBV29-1	TGCAGCGTTGACCCGATTCATACGCAGTATTTT	CSVDPIHTQYF
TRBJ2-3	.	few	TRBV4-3	TGCGCCAGCAGCCCAGGCCTAGCCCGCACAGATACGCAGTATTTT	CASSPGLARTDTQYF
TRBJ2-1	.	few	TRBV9	TGTGCCAGCAGCGCTGCTAGCTGGACAGACAATGAGCAGTTCTTC	CASSAASWTDNEQFF
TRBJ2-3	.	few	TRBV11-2	TGTGCCAGCAGCTTAGGGTCTACGGGGCTGGTGACAGATACGCAGTATTTT	CASSLGSTGLVTDTQYF
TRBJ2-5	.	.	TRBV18	TGTGCCAGCTCACCAAACGGCATCAACCAAGAGACCCAGTACTTC	CASSPNGINQETQYF